These T cell receptor beta chains were read from a single sample in a study of T cells in Graves' hyperthyroidism and ophthalmopathy. TCRdb fed the multiplex PCR reads into MiXCR, producing one record per CDR3 protein. The data show 730,000 or so distinct CDR3 sequences, under 20% seen once. The sequencing sample was made of blood. These receptors were collected from a woman aged 50 to 60 with Graves' hyperthyroidism that later progressed to Graves' ophthalmopathy. The CDR3 runs from the conserved cysteine through the conserved F or W. The D gene is left open where the match is weak.

TRBJ2-7 | NA | TRBV18 | CASSPSSEGASYEQYF
TRBJ1-1 | NA | TRBV7-9 | CASRVAGSMNTEAFF
TRBJ2-1 | TRBD2 | TRBV29-1 | CSVEYSGTSGGDEQFF
TRBJ2-1 | TRBD2 | TRBV18 | CASSPPRLAGLNEQFF
TRBJ1-1 | TRBD1 | TRBV5-8 | CASSFGTGFKYAFF
TRBJ2-2 | NA | TRBV19 | CASSTQGVNTGELFF
TRBJ1-4 | NA | TRBV7-9 | CASSLEQNEKLFF
TRBJ1-4 | NA | TRBV12-5 | CASGLGANEKLFF
TRBJ1-1 | NA | TRBV20-1 | CSARVGRPWAFF
TRBJ1-2 | NA | TRBV20-1 | CSARVQVEGGYTF